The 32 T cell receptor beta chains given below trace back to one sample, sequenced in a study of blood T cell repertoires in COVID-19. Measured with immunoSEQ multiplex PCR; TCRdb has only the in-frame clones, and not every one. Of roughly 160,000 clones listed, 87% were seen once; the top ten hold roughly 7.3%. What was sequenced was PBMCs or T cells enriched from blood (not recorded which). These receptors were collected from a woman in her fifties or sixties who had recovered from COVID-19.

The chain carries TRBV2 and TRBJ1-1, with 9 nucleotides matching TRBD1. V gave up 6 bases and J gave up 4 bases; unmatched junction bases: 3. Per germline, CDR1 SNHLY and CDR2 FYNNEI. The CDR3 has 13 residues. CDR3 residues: CASRGQGSTEAFF. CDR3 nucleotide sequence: TGTGCCAGCAGGGGACAGGGAAGCACTGAAGCTTTCTTT. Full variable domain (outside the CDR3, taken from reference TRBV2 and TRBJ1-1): EPEVTQTPSHQVTQMGQEVILRCVPISNHLYFYWYRQILGQKVEFLVSFYNNEISEKSEIFDDQFSVERPDGSNFTLKIRSTKLEDSAMYFCASRGQGSTEAFFGQGTRLTVV.

CDR3: CASSYSRATEAFF. CDR3 bases: TGTGCCAGCAGTTATTCCAGGGCTACTGAAGCTTTCTTT. The rearrangement links TRBV6-5 to TRBJ1-1; perhaps TRBD1 as D (5 bases). Trimming removed 3 bases from V and 5 bases from J, with 10 bases in between. The CDR3 consists of 13 residues. Germline lookup yields CDR1 MNHEY and CDR2 SVGAGI.

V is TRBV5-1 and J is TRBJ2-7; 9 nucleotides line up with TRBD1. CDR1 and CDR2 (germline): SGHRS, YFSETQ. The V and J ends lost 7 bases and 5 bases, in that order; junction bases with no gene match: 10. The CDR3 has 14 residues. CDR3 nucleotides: TGCGCCAGCGGGTCCCGGGACAGGGCCCACGAGCAGTACTTC. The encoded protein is CASGSRDRAHEQYF.

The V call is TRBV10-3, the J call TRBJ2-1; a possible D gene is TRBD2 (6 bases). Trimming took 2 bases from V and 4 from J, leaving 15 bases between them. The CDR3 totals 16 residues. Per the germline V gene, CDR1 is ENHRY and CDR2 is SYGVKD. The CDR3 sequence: CAISEVRGTTYNEQFF. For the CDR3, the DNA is TGTGCCATCAGTGAGGTACGCGGGACCACATACAATGAGCAGTTCTTC.

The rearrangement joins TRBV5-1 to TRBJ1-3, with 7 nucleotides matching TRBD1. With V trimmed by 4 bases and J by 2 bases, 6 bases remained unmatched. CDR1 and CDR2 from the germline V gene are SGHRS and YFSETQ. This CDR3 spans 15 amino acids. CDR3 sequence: CASSENRGTGNTIYF. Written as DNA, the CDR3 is TGCGCCAGCAGCGAAAACAGGGGAACTGGAAACACCATATATTTT.

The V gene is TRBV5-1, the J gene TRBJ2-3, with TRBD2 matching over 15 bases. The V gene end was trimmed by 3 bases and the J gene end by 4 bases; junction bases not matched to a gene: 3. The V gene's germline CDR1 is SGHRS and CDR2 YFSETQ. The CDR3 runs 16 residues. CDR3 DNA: TGCGCCAGCAGCTCCGGACTAGCGGGAGGGTCAGATACGCAGTATTTT. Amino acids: CASSSGLAGGSDTQYF.

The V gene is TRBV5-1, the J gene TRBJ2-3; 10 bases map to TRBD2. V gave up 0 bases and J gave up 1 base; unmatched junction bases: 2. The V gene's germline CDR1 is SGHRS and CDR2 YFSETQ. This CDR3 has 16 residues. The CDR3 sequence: CASSLVAGGGTDTQYF. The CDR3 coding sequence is TGCGCCAGCAGCTTGGTAGCGGGAGGTGGCACAGATACGCAGTATTTT. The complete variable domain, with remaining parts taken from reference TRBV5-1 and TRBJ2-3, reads KAGVTQTPRYLIKTRGQQVTLSCSPISGHRSVSWYQQTPGQGLQFLFEYFSETQRNKGNFPGRFSGRQFSNSRSEMNVSTLELGDSALYLCASSLVAGGGTDTQYFGPGTRLTVL.

In DNA, the CDR3 is TGTGCCAGCAGCATCCGACTTTCCCCGTACGAGCAGTACTTC. Residues: CASSIRLSPYEQYF. The rearrangement uses TRBV21-1 and TRBJ2-7; TRBD2, as called in the table, went unchecked against the DNA. TRBV21-1 is classified as a pseudogene. The CDR3 totals 14 residues.

CDR3 coding DNA: TGTGCCAGCAGCTTCAGGGGTCTCAACACCATATATTTT. Its protein product is CASSFRGLNTIYF. The V gene is TRBV7-2, the J gene TRBJ1-3, with a weak D call TRBD1 (6 bases). The CDR3 runs to 13 residues. Germline V gene lookup returns CDR1 SGHTA and CDR2 FQGNSA. Trimming stripped 3 bases from V and 7 bases from J, with 10 bases between.

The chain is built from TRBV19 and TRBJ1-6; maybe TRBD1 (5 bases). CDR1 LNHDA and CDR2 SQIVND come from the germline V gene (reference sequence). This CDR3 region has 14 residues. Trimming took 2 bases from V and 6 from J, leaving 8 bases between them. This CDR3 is CASSIWQGNSPLHF. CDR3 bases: TGTGCCAGTAGTATATGGCAGGGTAATTCACCCCTCCACTTT. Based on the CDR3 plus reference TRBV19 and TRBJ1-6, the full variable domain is DGGITQSPKYLFRKEGQNVTLSCEQNLNHDAMYWYRQDPGQGLRLIYYSQIVNDFQKGDIAEGYSVSREKKESFPLTVTSAQKNPTAFYLCASSIWQGNSPLHFGNGTRLTVT.

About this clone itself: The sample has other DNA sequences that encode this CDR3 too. The CDR3 reads CASSLTGGNTEAFF. Written as DNA, the CDR3 is TGTGCCAGCAGCTTAACGGGAGGGAACACTGAAGCTTTCTTT. The chain recombines TRBV7-3 with TRBJ1-1; D is uncertain. The germline CDR1 and CDR2 sequences are SGHTA and FQGTGA. V was clipped by 0 bases and J by 1 base, with 6 bases between them. The CDR3 consists of 14 residues.

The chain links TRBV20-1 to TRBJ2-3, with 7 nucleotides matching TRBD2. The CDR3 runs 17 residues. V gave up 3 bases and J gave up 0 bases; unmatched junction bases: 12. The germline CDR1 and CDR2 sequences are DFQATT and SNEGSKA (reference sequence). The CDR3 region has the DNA TGCAGTGCTAGTGGCCGGGGGGTTAGCGGGAGCACAGATACGCAGTATTTT. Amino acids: CSASGRGVSGSTDTQYF.

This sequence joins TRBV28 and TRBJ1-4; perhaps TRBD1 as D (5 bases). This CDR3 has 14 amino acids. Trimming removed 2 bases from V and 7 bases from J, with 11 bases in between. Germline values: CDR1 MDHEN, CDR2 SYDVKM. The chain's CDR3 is CASSLVGGGEKLFF. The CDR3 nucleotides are TGTGCCAGCAGTTTAGTGGGGGGTGGTGAAAAACTGTTTTTT.

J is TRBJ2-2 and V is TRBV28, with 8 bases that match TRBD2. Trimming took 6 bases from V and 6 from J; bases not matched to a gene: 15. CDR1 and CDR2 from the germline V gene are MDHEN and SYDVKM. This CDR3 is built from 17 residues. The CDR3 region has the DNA TGTGCCAGCAGATTTAGCGCGGAGTGGCGGGAGGCCGGGGAGCTGTTTTTT. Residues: CASRFSAEWREAGELFF.

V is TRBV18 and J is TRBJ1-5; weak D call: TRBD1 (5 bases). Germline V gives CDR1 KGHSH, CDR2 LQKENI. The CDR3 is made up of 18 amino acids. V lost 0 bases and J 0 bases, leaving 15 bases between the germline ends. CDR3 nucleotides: TGTGCCAGCTCACCACCGGAGATCAGGGAAATTAGCAATCAGCCCCAGCATTTT. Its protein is CASSPPEIREISNQPQHF.

CDR3 loop: CASINRAGNSPLHF. CDR3 bases: TGTGCCAGCATCAACAGGGCTGGGAATTCACCCCTCCACTTT. The rearrangement links TRBV28 to TRBJ1-6; perhaps TRBD1 as D (6 bases). This CDR3 region has 14 residues. V lost 7 bases and J 7 bases, leaving 14 bases between the germline ends. CDR1 is MDHEN, CDR2 SYDVKM, per germline.

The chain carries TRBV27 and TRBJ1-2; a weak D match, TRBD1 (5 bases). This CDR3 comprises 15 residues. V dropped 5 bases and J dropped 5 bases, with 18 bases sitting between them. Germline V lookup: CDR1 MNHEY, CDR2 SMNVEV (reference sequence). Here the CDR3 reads CASSRSLQGAYGYTF. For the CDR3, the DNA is TGTGCCAGCAGTCGATCACTCCAGGGTGCGTATGGCTACACCTTC.

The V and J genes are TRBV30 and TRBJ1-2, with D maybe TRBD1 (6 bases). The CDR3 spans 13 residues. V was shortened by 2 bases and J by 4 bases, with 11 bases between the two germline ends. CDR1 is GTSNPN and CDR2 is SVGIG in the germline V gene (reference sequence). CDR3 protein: CAWSSTGPYGYTF. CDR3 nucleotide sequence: TGTGCCTGGAGTTCGACAGGTCCCTATGGCTACACCTTC.

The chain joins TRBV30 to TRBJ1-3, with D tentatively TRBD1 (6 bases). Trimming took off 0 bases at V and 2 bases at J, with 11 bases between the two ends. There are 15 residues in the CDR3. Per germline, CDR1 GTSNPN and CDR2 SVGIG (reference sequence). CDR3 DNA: TGTGCCTGGAGTGTACAGAACAGGGCTGGAAACACCATATATTTT. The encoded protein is CAWSVQNRAGNTIYF.

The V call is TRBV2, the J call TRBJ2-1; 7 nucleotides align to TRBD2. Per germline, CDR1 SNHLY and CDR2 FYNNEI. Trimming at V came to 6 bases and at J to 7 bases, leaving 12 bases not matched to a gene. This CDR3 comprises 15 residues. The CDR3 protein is CASSFSGEGYNEQFF. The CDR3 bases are TGTGCCAGCAGCTTCTCCGGGGAGGGCTATAATGAGCAGTTCTTC.

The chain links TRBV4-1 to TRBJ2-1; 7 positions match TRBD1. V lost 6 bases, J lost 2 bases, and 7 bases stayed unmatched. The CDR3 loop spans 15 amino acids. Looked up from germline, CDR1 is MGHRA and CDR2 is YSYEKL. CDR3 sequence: CASSLAGGTYNEQFF. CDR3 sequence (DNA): TGCGCCAGCAGTCTTGCAGGGGGTACCTACAATGAGCAGTTCTTC.

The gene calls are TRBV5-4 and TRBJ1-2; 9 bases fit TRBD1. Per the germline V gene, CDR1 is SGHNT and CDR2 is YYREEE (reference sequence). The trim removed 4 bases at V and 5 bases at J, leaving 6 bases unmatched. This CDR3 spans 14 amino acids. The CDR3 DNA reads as TGTGCCAGCAGCATACAGGGGGCGGCTTATGGCTACACCTTC. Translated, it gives CASSIQGAAYGYTF.

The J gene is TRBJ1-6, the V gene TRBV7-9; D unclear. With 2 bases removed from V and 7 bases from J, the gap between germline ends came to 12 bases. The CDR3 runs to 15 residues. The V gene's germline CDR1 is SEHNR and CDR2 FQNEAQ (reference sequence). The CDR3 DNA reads TGTGCCAGCAGCTTAAACCCTACAGACAATTCACCCCTCCACTTT. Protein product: CASSLNPTDNSPLHF.

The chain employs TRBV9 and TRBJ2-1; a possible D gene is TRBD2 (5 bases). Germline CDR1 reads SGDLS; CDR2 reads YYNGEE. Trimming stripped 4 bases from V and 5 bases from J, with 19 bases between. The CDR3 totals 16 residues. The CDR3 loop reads CASSKRVQSFNNEQFF. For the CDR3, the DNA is TGTGCCAGCAGCAAGAGGGTACAGTCATTTAACAATGAGCAGTTCTTC.

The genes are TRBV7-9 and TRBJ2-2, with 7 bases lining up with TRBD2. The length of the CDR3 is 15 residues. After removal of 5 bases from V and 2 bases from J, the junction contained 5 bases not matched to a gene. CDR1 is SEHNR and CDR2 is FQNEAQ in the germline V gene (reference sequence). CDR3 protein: CASSLIAGNTGELFF. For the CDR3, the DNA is TGTGCCAGCAGCCTAATAGCGGGTAACACCGGGGAGCTGTTTTTT.

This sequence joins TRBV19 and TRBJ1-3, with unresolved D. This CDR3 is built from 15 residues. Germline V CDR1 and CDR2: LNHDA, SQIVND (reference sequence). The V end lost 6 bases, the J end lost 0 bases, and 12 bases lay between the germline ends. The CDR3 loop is CASSTDRHSGNTIYF. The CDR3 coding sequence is TGTGCCAGTAGCACCGACCGACACTCTGGAAACACCATATATTTT.

CDR3 coding DNA: TGCGCCAGCAGCCAAGTACTAGCGGGAGTCGCAGATACGCAGTATTTT. Its translation is CASSQVLAGVADTQYF. The gene calls are TRBV4-3 and TRBJ2-3; 11 nucleotides match TRBD2. With V trimmed by 1 base and J by 4 bases, 4 bases remained unmatched. Germline lookup yields CDR1 LGHNA and CDR2 YSLEER. The CDR3 sequence is 16 residues long.

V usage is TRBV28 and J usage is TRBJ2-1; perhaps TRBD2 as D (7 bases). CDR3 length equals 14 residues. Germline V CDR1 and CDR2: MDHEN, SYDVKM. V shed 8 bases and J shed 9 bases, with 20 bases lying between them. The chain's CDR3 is CASRGPRGGAEQFF. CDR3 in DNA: TGTGCCAGCCGCGGGCCCCGAGGGGGGGCTGAGCAGTTCTTC.

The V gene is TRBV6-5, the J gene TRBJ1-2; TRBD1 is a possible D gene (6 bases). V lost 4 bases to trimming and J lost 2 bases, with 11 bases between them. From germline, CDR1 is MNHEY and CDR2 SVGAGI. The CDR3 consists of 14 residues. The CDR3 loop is CASSFTGTNYGYTF. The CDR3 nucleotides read TGTGCCAGCAGTTTCACAGGGACGAACTATGGCTACACCTTC.

The CDR3 coding sequence is TGTGCCAGCAGCCACGGGGCGGGAGACAGACCCTACGAGCAGTACTTC. Its translation is CASSHGAGDRPYEQYF. The chain combines TRBV3-1 (or the pseudogene TRBV3-2) with TRBJ2-7; TRBD2 matches 7 bases. From germline, CDR1 is LGHDT and CDR2 YNNKEL (reference sequence). The J segment lost 2 bases and the V segment lost 3 bases, leaving 10 bases of the junction unmatched. This CDR3 has 16 residues.

The CDR3 region is CASGTGGPGELFF. The CDR3 nucleotides read TGTGCCAGCGGGACAGGGGGCCCCGGGGAGCTGTTTTTT. This chain connects TRBV6-6 to TRBJ2-2, with 12 bases lining up with TRBD1. Germline V lookup: CDR1 MNHNY, CDR2 SVGAGI (reference sequence). With V trimmed by 8 bases and J by 6 bases, 1 base remained unmatched. This CDR3 contains 13 residues.

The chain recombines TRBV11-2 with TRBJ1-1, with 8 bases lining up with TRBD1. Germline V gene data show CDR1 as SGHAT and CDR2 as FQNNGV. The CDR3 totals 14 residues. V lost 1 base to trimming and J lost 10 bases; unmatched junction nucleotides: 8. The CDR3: CASSLVGTGSLAFF. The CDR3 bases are TGTGCCAGCAGCTTAGTGGGGACAGGATCGTTAGCTTTCTTT.